This is a list of T cell receptor beta chains from one sample in a study of blood T cell repertoires in COVID-19. The data were produced by immunoSEQ multiplex PCR, yet TCRdb's version contains in-frame clones alone and is incomplete. The data show 350,000 to 400,000 clones, more than 80% seen once. The source material was PBMCs or T cells enriched from blood (not recorded which). The receptors stem from a man younger than 35 who had recovered from COVID-19. Both conserved end residues are trimmed from each CDR3. Each record gives: D gene, J gene, V gene, CDR3 length, CDR3 protein. A D gene is named only where the DNA matches it firmly.

TRBD1	TRBJ1-1	TRBV27	9	ASSSQGAAF
NA	TRBJ2-1	TRBV7-2	11	ASSETTYNEQF
NA	TRBJ1-3	TRBV28	17	ASGWVGGYGSGSGNTIY
NA	TRBJ1-5	TRBV6-5	11	ASSDTVVQPQH
TRBD1	TRBJ2-5	TRBV28	13	ASSPGQGFQETQY
NA	TRBJ2-7	TRBV7-9	14	ASSLSHGQHSYEQY
NA	TRBJ1-2	TRBV19	12	ASSTPRTSYGYT
NA	TRBJ2-1	TRBV10-1	14	ASSQSTGKAYNEQF
TRBD1	TRBJ1-1	TRBV4-1	13	ASSQDGSGGTEAF
NA	TRBJ2-7	TRBV19	13	ASSIRQRRFYEQY
TRBD1	TRBJ1-4	TRBV4-3	15	ASSHQIDRGLSEKLF
NA	TRBJ2-7	TRBV5-6	12	ASSPRTEGSEQY
NA	TRBJ1-1	TRBV7-3	14	ASSPLTTPMNTEAF
NA	TRBJ2-7	TRBV6-5	10	ASRGVSGEQY
NA	TRBJ1-1	TRBV7-9	13	ASSWGLGGNTEAF
NA	TRBJ1-5	TRBV2	13	ASSEGQISNQPQH
NA	TRBJ1-1	TRBV3-1/TRBV3-2	12	ASSQTPPGTEAF
TRBD2	TRBJ2-7	TRBV27	12	ASSNGLAGGEQY
TRBD1	TRBJ2-7	TRBV28	17	ASSQIGTGGPLVSYEQY
NA	TRBJ2-1	TRBV9	13	ASSVNLFGGGEQF
NA	TRBJ2-5	TRBV10-3	12	AISERDKQETQY
NA	TRBJ2-2	TRBV7-2	13	ASSMGDTRTGELF
NA	TRBJ2-4	TRBV18	12	ASSPGEAKNIQY
NA	TRBJ2-1	TRBV5-6	15	ASSLSPNSRSNNEQF
NA	TRBJ1-5	TRBV30	13	AWSTGSNSNQPQH
NA	TRBJ2-7	TRBV7-6	13	ASSLSAGASYEQY
TRBD2	TRBJ2-1	TRBV2	15	ASSDPGLPSSYNEQF
NA	TRBJ1-2	TRBV19	13	ASSNNAAGARGYT
TRBD1	TRBJ2-7	TRBV30	12	AWSPGTGDYEQY
NA	TRBJ2-1	TRBV13	13	ASRPSGSGVTVEF
NA	TRBJ2-2	TRBV28	11	ASRSGNTGELF
NA	TRBJ1-2	TRBV6-4	13	ASSVREGVNYGYT
NA	TRBJ2-7	TRBV6-5	13	ASSWTADPTYEQY
NA	TRBJ1-5	TRBV6-5	13	ASSPKIYSNQPQH
NA	TRBJ2-7	TRBV20-1	10	SASHSEYEQY
TRBD1	TRBJ1-5	TRBV4-3	13	ASSQGGQGNQPQH
TRBD2	TRBJ2-1	TRBV7-3	13	ASSLGLAGINEQF
TRBD2	TRBJ2-1	TRBV7-9	13	ASSSPGTSRNEQF
NA	TRBJ1-5	TRBV5-5	14	ASSLGGPTSGQPQH
NA	TRBJ1-1	TRBV2	12	ASSSDRWNTEAF
TRBD1	TRBJ2-7	TRBV5-4	11	ASSYTGVYEQY
TRBD2	TRBJ2-7	TRBV2	17	ASSGGPGLAGERAYEQY
TRBD1	TRBJ2-4	TRBV4-1	11	ASSPTGVNIQY
TRBD1	TRBJ2-7	TRBV3-1/TRBV3-2	13	ASSLTDRGPYEQY
NA	TRBJ2-7	TRBV9	12	ASSGPVGANEQY
TRBD2	TRBJ2-7	TRBV29-1	14	SVEDADQRGAYEQY
NA	TRBJ1-5	TRBV3-1/TRBV3-2	14	ASSRGRDYSNQPQH
NA	TRBJ1-1	TRBV19	13	ASSPAGILNTEAF
TRBD1	TRBJ1-2	TRBV28	13	ASSEAGGRNSGYT